This TCR beta chain emerged from a study of blood T cell repertoires in COVID-19. Study at large: Material from acute and convalescent COVID-19 was sourced from the United States, Italy and Spain. In each case, the material was cDNA or gDNA derived from T cells, B-cell-depleted T cells, or PBMCs.

Germline V gene lookup returns CDR1 SGHRS and CDR2 YFSETQ. The CDR3 has 14 amino acids. V lost 4 bases to trimming and J lost 5 bases, with 14 bases between them. Original analysis: Scientists estimated how many nucleated cells there were by amplifying reference gene primers. TCRdb keeps only in-frame clones here, not all; method: immunoSEQ multiplex PCR. V and J calls and clone size come straight from that table; D and trimming were deduced from the DNA. The sample yields 200,000 to 250,000 clones, 84% seen once. The chain links TRBV5-1 to TRBJ2-3; tentative D call: TRBD2 (6 bases). The receptor was derived from a man aged 45 to 65 with active or convalescent COVID-19. The sequenced sample was peripheral blood. The CDR3: CASSLGGVGDTQYF. CDR3 sequence (DNA): TGCGCCAGCAGCCTGGGAGGCGTTGGAGATACGCAGTATTTT.